What follows are 22 T cell receptor beta chains derived from one specimen sequenced in a study of T cell responses to AZD1222 COVID-19 vaccine. Profiling relied on immunoSEQ multiplex PCR, and the TCRdb table lists in-frame clones only, not all of them. The sample includes about 200,000 clones, 80% to 95% of them seen just once. The sequencing used peripheral blood, collected 28 days after the second AZD1222 dose. These receptor sequences come from an adult who received the AZD1222 COVID-19 vaccine.

The chain joins TRBV29-1 to TRBJ2-3; D not certain. The V gene lost 7 bases and the J gene lost 0 bases, with 5 bases spanning the gap. CDR3 length equals 11 residues. Germline lookup yields CDR1 SQVTM and CDR2 ANQGSEA. The CDR3 region is CSGLSTDTQYF. DNA for the CDR3: TGCAGCGGCTTAAGCACAGATACGCAGTATTTT.

Only a few counts were recorded for this clone. The rearrangement joins TRBV6-1 to TRBJ1-2; the D gene is possibly TRBD1 (6 bases). The CDR3 is 14 amino acids. V gave up 3 bases and J gave up 4 bases, with 12 bases separating them. The germline CDR1 and CDR2 sequences are MNHNS and SASEGT. The DNA for the CDR3 is TGTGCCAGCAGTGAGCAGGGGATTGTCTATGGCTACACCTTC. The encoded protein is CASSEQGIVYGYTF.

The J gene is TRBJ1-2, the V gene TRBV4-3; 8 bases map to TRBD1. The junction had 6 bases not matched to a gene; V was cut back by 1 base and J by 8 bases. Germline V lookup: CDR1 LGHNA, CDR2 YSLEER. The length of the CDR3 is 14 residues. CDR3 sequence: CASSQGPGQGGYTF. The CDR3 nucleotides are TGCGCCAGCAGCCAAGGGCCCGGACAGGGCGGCTACACCTTC.

The CDR3 loop reads CASRSSPNTGELFF. The CDR3, as DNA: TGTGCCAGCAGGTCCTCCCCGAACACCGGGGAGCTGTTTTTT. The chain has TRBV7-9 and TRBJ2-2; D is uncertain. There are 14 residues in the CDR3. Germline-derived CDR1 and CDR2 are SEHNR and FQNEAQ (reference sequence). The ends were cut back, 6 bases at V and 0 bases at J, with 8 bases in the middle.

The rearrangement links TRBV25-1 to TRBJ2-2, with D perhaps TRBD1 or TRBD2 (5 bases each). Trimming took off 4 bases at V and 1 base at J, with 13 bases between the two ends. The germline gives CDR1 MGHDK, CDR2 SYGVNS. CDR3 length: 16 amino acids. CDR3 DNA: TGTGCCAGCAGTGCTCCCGGGACGATGAACACCGGGGAGCTGTTTTTT. Its translation is CASSAPGTMNTGELFF. The complete variable domain, with remaining parts taken from reference TRBV25-1 and TRBJ2-2, reads EADIYQTPRYLVIGTGKKITLECSQTMGHDKMYWYQQDPGMELHLIHYSYGVNSTEKGDLSSESTVSRIRTEHFPLTLESARPSHTSQYLCASSAPGTMNTGELFFGEGSRLTVL.

On this clone itself: One end of the junction varies from germline; a read error may be responsible. This sequence joins TRBV5-1 and TRBJ1-1; 7 positions agree with TRBD1. Germline CDR1 is SGHRS and CDR2 is YFSETQ. CDR3 length equals 15 residues. CDR3 in amino acids: CASSLAVNRGTEAFF. The CDR3 nucleotides are TGCGCCAGCAGCTTGGCCGTTAACAGGGGAACTGAGGCTTTCTTT.

This chain links TRBV19 with TRBJ1-2, with a tentative D call TRBD1 (6 bases). This CDR3 is built from 13 residues. Germline V gives CDR1 LNHDA, CDR2 SQIVND (reference sequence). The V gene lost 5 bases and the J gene lost 4 bases, with 11 bases spanning the gap. The CDR3 DNA sequence: TGTGCCAGTAGTCTGACAGGTTCCTATGGCTACACCTTC. As protein: CASSLTGSYGYTF. Combining the CDR3 with reference TRBV19 and TRBJ1-2 gives the whole variable domain DGGITQSPKYLFRKEGQNVTLSCEQNLNHDAMYWYRQDPGQGLRLIYYSQIVNDFQKGDIAEGYSVSREKKESFPLTVTSAQKNPTAFYLCASSLTGSYGYTFGSGTRLTVV.

The CDR3 protein is CASKAPGTAHGEQYF. The CDR3 DNA follows: TGTGCCAGCAAGGCCCCCGGGACGGCCCATGGCGAGCAGTACTTC. V gene TRBV6-6 combines with J gene TRBJ2-7, with D perhaps given as TRBD1 or TRBD2 (5 bases each). This CDR3 is built from 15 residues. V was clipped by 7 bases and J by 6 bases, with 22 bases between them. Looked up from germline, CDR1 is MNHNY and CDR2 is SVGAGI (reference sequence).

The chain employs TRBV11-2 and TRBJ2-2; no clear D gene. Germline-derived CDR1 and CDR2 are SGHAT and FQNNGV. This CDR3 has 15 residues. V lost 6 bases and J lost 0, with 11 bases in between. As DNA, the CDR3 is TGTGCCAGCAGAGGCGACCTTGCGAACACCGGGGAGCTGTTTTTT. It codes for CASRGDLANTGELFF.

This chain connects TRBV7-9 to TRBJ2-3, with D unresolved. This CDR3 comprises 12 residues. Trimming took off 5 bases at V and 6 bases at J, with 9 bases between the two ends. Per germline, CDR1 SEHNR and CDR2 FQNEAQ (reference sequence). The CDR3 DNA reads TGTGCCAGCAGCGGTTTAAGGGATACGCAGTATTTT. Encoded protein: CASSGLRDTQYF.

The V call is TRBV19, the J call TRBJ1-1; D not certain. The CDR3 totals 13 residues. Trimming cost V 7 bases and J 3 bases, with 12 bases left between them. Germline V CDR1 and CDR2: LNHDA, SQIVND (reference sequence). The CDR3 nucleotides read TGTGCCAGTAAGTGGGAGGTTGACACTGAAGCTTTCTTT. It yields the protein CASKWEVDTEAFF.

The chain employs TRBV13 and TRBJ2-7, with a weak D call TRBD1 (6 bases). The V end lost 4 bases, the J end lost 6 bases, and 10 bases lay between the germline ends. Germline lookup yields CDR1 PRHDT and CDR2 FYEKMQ (reference sequence). The CDR3 loop spans 12 amino acids. The CDR3 loop reads CASSSTGIEQYF. CDR3 sequence (DNA): TGTGCCAGCAGCTCCACAGGGATCGAGCAGTACTTC.

The rearrangement links TRBV13 to TRBJ1-3; D is unclear. The CDR3 is made up of 13 amino acids. With 3 bases removed from V and 4 bases from J, the gap between germline ends came to 7 bases. CDR1 and CDR2 from the germline V gene are PRHDT and FYEKMQ (reference sequence). CDR3 loop: CASSFAGGNTIYF. DNA for the CDR3: TGTGCCAGCAGCTTCGCCGGCGGAAACACCATATATTTT.

The V and J genes are TRBV5-1 and TRBJ1-1; D is undetermined. With 4 bases removed from V and 0 bases from J, the gap between germline ends came to 7 bases. The CDR3 has 13 residues. Germline V gene lookup returns CDR1 SGHRS and CDR2 YFSETQ. The CDR3 here is CASSPLMNTEAFF. The CDR3 region has the DNA TGCGCCAGCAGCCCCCTGATGAACACTGAAGCTTTCTTT.

The rearrangement joins TRBV9 to TRBJ1-1, with D perhaps TRBD1 (6 bases). V lost 0 bases, J lost 7 bases, and 16 bases lay in between. Germline lookup yields CDR1 SGDLS and CDR2 YYNGEE. The CDR3 is 15 amino acids. The DNA of the CDR3 is TGTGCCAGCAGCGTAGTATTGGGGGGGCAACATGAAGCTTTCTTT. Protein sequence: CASSVVLGGQHEAFF.

This chain uses TRBV19 with TRBJ2-6; tentative D call: TRBD1 (6 bases). The V end lost 11 bases, the J end lost 2 bases, and 13 bases lay between the germline ends. The germline V gene has CDR1 LNHDA and CDR2 SQIVND (reference sequence). The length of the CDR3 is 14 residues. CDR3: CASIRTAGANVLTF. CDR3 nucleotide sequence: TGTGCCTCAATCAGGACAGCTGGGGCCAACGTCCTGACTTTC.

The chain recombines TRBV27 with TRBJ1-6; 9 positions match TRBD1. Germline CDR1 and CDR2: MNHEY and SMNVEV (reference sequence). V trimming: 8 bases; J trimming: 5 bases; junction bases outside the gene matches: 4. CDR3 length: 14 residues. CDR3 sequence reads: CASGRDRDNSPLHF. CDR3 nucleotide sequence: TGTGCCAGCGGAAGGGACAGGGATAATTCACCCCTCCACTTT.

This rearrangement joins TRBV6-4 to TRBJ2-2; possible D gene TRBD1, 7 bases. V lost 5 bases and J 4 bases, leaving 11 bases between the germline ends. Germline-derived CDR1 and CDR2 are MRHNA and SNTAGT. The length of the CDR3 is 14 residues. CDR3 loop: CASSPQGGTGELFF. CDR3 DNA: TGTGCCAGCAGTCCCCAGGGGGGCACCGGGGAGCTGTTTTTT.

The chain uses TRBV6-5 and TRBJ2-7; 8 nucleotides line up with TRBD2. The trim removed 11 bases at V and 2 bases at J, leaving 14 bases unmatched. This CDR3 contains 15 residues. Germline V gives CDR1 MNHEY, CDR2 SVGAGI. The CDR3 sequence: CAAGVSAGGTYEQYF. CDR3 DNA sequence: TGTGCCGCCGGGGTTTCGGCGGGGGGTACCTACGAGCAGTACTTC.

This rearrangement joins TRBV18 to TRBJ2-7; D not resolved. This CDR3 has 13 amino acids. CDR1 and CDR2 from the germline V gene are KGHSH and LQKENI. The V end was cut by 5 bases, the J end by 4 bases, with 12 bases between. CDR3 DNA sequence: TGTGCCAGCTCAAAAGACGGGTCATACGAGCAGTACTTC. It yields the protein CASSKDGSYEQYF. Looking up the rest from reference TRBV18 and TRBJ2-7 gives the full variable domain: NAGVMQNPRHLVRRRGQEARLRCSPMKGHSHVYWYRQLPEEGLKFMVYLQKENIIDESGMPKERFSAEFPKEGPSILRIQQVVRGDSAAYFCASSKDGSYEQYFGPGTRLTVT.

The chain employs TRBV4-3 and TRBJ2-5; TRBD2 agrees at 8 bases. The CDR3 sequence is 15 residues long. V shed 4 bases and J 2 bases; nucleotides not matched to a gene: 6. Germline CDR1 is LGHNA and CDR2 is YSLEER. CDR3 region: CASSLGAGGQETQYF. For the CDR3, the DNA is TGCGCCAGCAGCCTCGGGGCGGGGGGACAAGAGACCCAGTACTTC.

The chain links TRBV12-5 to TRBJ1-1, with D uncertain. The V and J ends lost 3 bases and 4 bases respectively, with 12 bases between them. This CDR3 is 14 amino acids long. Germline V CDR1 and CDR2: LGHNT, FRNRAP. The CDR3 reads CASGFTGFSTEAFF. As DNA, the CDR3 is TGTGCTAGTGGTTTTACGGGATTTAGCACTGAAGCTTTCTTT.